Shown below are 21 T cell receptor beta chains from a single sample sequenced in a study of blood T cell repertoires in COVID-19. Libraries were prepared by immunoSEQ multiplex PCR; TCRdb keeps only in-frame clonotypes and omits some of them. The table lists over 350,000 clones, roughly 89% of them singletons, with about a tenth in the top ten. What was sequenced was PBMCs or T cells enriched from blood (not recorded which). These receptors were obtained from a woman aged 50 to 65 who had recovered from COVID-19.

The CDR3 bases are TGTGCCAGCAGACAGAGACCGGGACACTACACCGGGGAGCTGTTTTTT. This encodes CASRQRPGHYTGELFF. The chain carries TRBV27 and TRBJ2-2, with a possible D match to TRBD1 (6 bases). With 6 bases removed from V and 3 bases from J, the gap between germline ends came to 17 bases. The CDR3 runs to 16 residues. CDR1 and CDR2 from the germline V gene are MNHEY and SMNVEV (reference sequence).

The chain links TRBV2 to TRBJ1-6; TRBD1 matches at 7 bases. J was trimmed by 7 bases and V by 5 bases; bases with no gene match: 11. This CDR3 spans 16 amino acids. Germline V gene lookup returns CDR1 SNHLY and CDR2 FYNNEI. CDR3 amino acids: CASSTIPGQWNSPLHF. The CDR3 DNA follows: TGTGCCAGCAGTACGATCCCGGGACAGTGGAATTCACCCCTCCACTTT.

This chain links TRBV6-1 with TRBJ2-7; D remains ambiguous. CDR1 and CDR2 (germline): MNHNS, SASEGT. The CDR3 runs 14 residues. Trimming shortened V by 5 bases and J by 1 base, and 12 bases separated the two germline ends. The CDR3 nucleotides are TGTGCCAGCAGTCCTCCCGGCAGGTCCTACGAGCAGTACTTC. It is translated as CASSPPGRSYEQYF.

Only one count was recorded for this clone. The chain combines TRBV24-1 with TRBJ2-7, with no clear D. The CDR3 has 14 amino acids. In germline, CDR1 is KGHDR, CDR2 SFDVKD. Trimming left V 2 bases short and J 2 bases short, with 9 bases between. CDR3 loop: CATSDSGSPYEQYF. The CDR3 coding sequence is TGTGCCACCAGTGATTCAGGCAGCCCCTACGAGCAGTACTTC.

CDR3 coding DNA: TGCAGCGTGCGACAGGGGGCCCCAAACACTGAAGCTTTCTTT. Its protein product is CSVRQGAPNTEAFF. The chain links TRBV29-1 to TRBJ1-1; 10 nucleotides line up with TRBD1. CDR3 length: 14 residues. The germline V gene has CDR1 SQVTM and CDR2 ANQGSEA. V was clipped by 6 bases and J by 2 bases; unmatched bases: 6.

V and J are TRBV3-1 (or the pseudogene TRBV3-2) and TRBJ1-2, with D hard to call. The CDR3 has 16 residues. CDR1 is LGHDT, CDR2 YNNKEL, per germline (reference sequence). V was shortened by 2 bases and J by 7 bases, with 20 bases between the two germline ends. CDR3 sequence: CASSQSVGGTRRGYTF. The CDR3 region has the DNA TGTGCCAGCAGCCAATCGGTGGGAGGTACAAGGCGTGGCTACACCTTC.

The chain is built from TRBV7-9 and TRBJ2-5, with 11 bases matching TRBD2. CDR1 and CDR2 from the germline V gene are SEHNR and FQNEAQ (reference sequence). Trimming took 5 bases from V and 3 from J; bases not matched to a gene: 8. CDR3 size: 16 residues. CDR3 in amino acids: CASSARLAGSEETQYF. Written as DNA, the CDR3 is TGTGCCAGCAGCGCCCGACTAGCGGGGTCGGAAGAGACCCAGTACTTC.

This clone was seen a few times. The chain uses TRBV2 and TRBJ2-2; D is possibly TRBD1 (5 bases). Germline V lookup: CDR1 SNHLY, CDR2 FYNNEI. The CDR3 is 17 amino acids. V lost 2 bases to trimming and J lost 1 base, with 14 bases between them. The CDR3 DNA follows: TGTGCCAGCAGTGAAAGAGTTGGCAGGGTGAACACCGGGGAGCTGTTTTTT. Translated: CASSERVGRVNTGELFF.

This clone was seen only a few times. The CDR3 coding sequence is TGCGCCAGCAGCCAAGGCCTAGCGGTCTCCTACAATGAGCAGTTCTTC. It codes for CASSQGLAVSYNEQFF. J is TRBJ2-1 and V is TRBV4-1; 7 bases line up with TRBD2. The J segment lost 0 bases and the V segment lost 1 base, leaving 3 bases of the junction unmatched. Germline loops: CDR1 MGHRA, CDR2 YSYEKL. CDR3 length: 16 amino acids.

V is TRBV5-5 and J is TRBJ2-1; 9 bases align to TRBD2. V trimming: 2 bases; J trimming: 10 bases; junction bases outside the gene matches: 7. Germline V gives CDR1 SGHKS, CDR2 YYEKEE (reference sequence). The CDR3 spans 14 residues. In nucleotides, the CDR3 is TGTGCCAGCAGCTTCGGACTAGCGAAAGAGGAGCAGTTCTTC. Translated: CASSFGLAKEEQFF. Filled out from reference TRBV5-5 and TRBJ2-1, the complete variable domain reads DAGVTQSPTHLIKTRGQQVTLRCSPISGHKSVSWYQQVLGQGPQFIFQYYEKEERGRGNFPDRFSARQFPNYSSELNVNALLLGDSALYLCASSFGLAKEEQFFGPGTRLTVL.

This CDR3 is CASSSQTGIQETQYF. In nucleotides, the CDR3 is TGTGCCAGCAGCTCTCAGACAGGCATTCAAGAGACCCAGTACTTC. The chain combines TRBV3-1 (or the pseudogene TRBV3-2) with TRBJ2-5; D is perhaps TRBD1 (6 bases). The CDR3 contains 15 residues. Germline V CDR1 and CDR2: LGHDT, YNNKEL (reference sequence). V lost 5 bases and J lost 2, with 15 bases in between.

The V gene is TRBV29-1, the J gene TRBJ1-1, with a tentative D call TRBD1 (6 bases). Deletions cut 7 bases from V and 2 bases from J, with 14 bases between. Germline loops: CDR1 SQVTM, CDR2 ANQGSEA. CDR3 size: 13 residues. This CDR3 is CSAAWGTNTEAFF. Here the CDR3 DNA reads TGCAGCGCTGCCTGGGGGACAAACACTGAAGCTTTCTTT.

The chain couples TRBV6-2 or TRBV6-3 to TRBJ2-1; 7 bases line up with TRBD2. Germline loops: CDR1 MNHEY, CDR2 SVGEGT. V lost 2 bases, J lost 5 bases, and 9 bases stayed unmatched. The CDR3 consists of 16 residues. CDR3 residues: CASSYGRGLTNNEQFF. The CDR3 bases are TGTGCCAGCAGTTACGGGAGGGGCCTAACCAACAATGAGCAGTTCTTC.

This rearrangement joins TRBV30 to TRBJ1-5, with D maybe TRBD1 (5 bases). The CDR3 loop spans 16 amino acids. Trimming left V 2 bases short and J 1 base short, with 15 bases between. In germline, CDR1 is GTSNPN, CDR2 SVGIG (reference sequence). The CDR3 is CAWSLAGPTSNQPQHF. CDR3 DNA: TGTGCCTGGAGTTTGGCGGGACCGACAAGCAATCAGCCCCAGCATTTT.

The chain carries TRBV9 and TRBJ1-2, with D tentatively TRBD1 (5 bases). The V and J ends lost 0 bases and 7 bases respectively, with 16 bases between them. There are 15 residues in the CDR3. Germline V CDR1 and CDR2: SGDLS, YYNGEE. The DNA for the CDR3 is TGTGCCAGCAGCGTAGGGGAGGGGCGCTCGGCTGGCTACACCTTC. Translated, it gives CASSVGEGRSAGYTF.

The chain links TRBV7-9 to TRBJ1-1; TRBD1 matches 10 bases. This CDR3 is built from 16 residues. The germline V gene encodes CDR1 SEHNR and CDR2 FQNEAQ (reference sequence). Germline trimming cut 0 bases from V and 0 bases from J; bases unmatched to any gene: 1. The CDR3 coding sequence is TGTGCCAGCAGCTTAGCGACAGGGGGCTTGAACACTGAAGCTTTCTTT. This gives the protein CASSLATGGLNTEAFF.

This chain joins TRBV10-3 and TRBJ2-1, with a possible D match to TRBD2 (5 bases). The germline V and J ends were trimmed by 3 bases and 5 bases, with 11 bases remaining between them. The CDR3 extends over 14 amino acids. Germline V gives CDR1 ENHRY, CDR2 SYGVKD. The CDR3 here is CAISDGVANNEQFF. The CDR3, as DNA: TGTGCCATCAGTGACGGGGTGGCCAACAATGAGCAGTTCTTC.

V and J are TRBV25-1 and TRBJ2-7; 10 positions agree with TRBD1. The CDR3 loop spans 15 amino acids. The trim removed 1 base at V and 6 bases at J, leaving 6 bases unmatched. The germline gives CDR1 MGHDK, CDR2 SYGVNS. DNA for the CDR3: TGTGCCAGCAGTGAATCAGCGACAGGGGGCTTCGAGCAGTACTTC. It encodes CASSESATGGFEQYF.

The chain recombines TRBV4-1 with TRBJ2-5, with 7 bases fitting TRBD2. J lost 4 bases, V lost 4 bases, and 6 bases had no gene match. CDR3 length: 14 residues. CDR1 and CDR2 from the germline V gene are MGHRA and YSYEKL. CDR3 coding DNA: TGCGCCAGCAGCCGAACTAGCGTCGGAGAGACCCAGTACTTC. Translating gives CASSRTSVGETQYF.

The chain joins TRBV3-1 (or the pseudogene TRBV3-2) to TRBJ2-1, with 10 bases fitting TRBD2. The CDR3 sequence is 14 residues long. Trimming cost V 5 bases and J 7 bases; bases outside gene matches: 5. The germline CDR1 and CDR2 sequences are LGHDT and YNNKEL (reference sequence). The CDR3 DNA is TGTGCCAGCAGCTATAGCGGGGGGAGTAATGAGCAGTTCTTC. Encoded protein: CASSYSGGSNEQFF.

This chain connects TRBV30 to TRBJ2-1; 12 bases are a match to TRBD1. Germline values: CDR1 GTSNPN, CDR2 SVGIG (reference sequence). The ends lost 0 bases at V and 8 bases at J; junction bases unmatched: 8. This CDR3 has 16 residues. The chain's CDR3 is CAWSVLPGQGADEQFF. CDR3 nucleotide sequence: TGTGCCTGGAGTGTCCTCCCGGGACAGGGGGCGGATGAGCAGTTCTTC.